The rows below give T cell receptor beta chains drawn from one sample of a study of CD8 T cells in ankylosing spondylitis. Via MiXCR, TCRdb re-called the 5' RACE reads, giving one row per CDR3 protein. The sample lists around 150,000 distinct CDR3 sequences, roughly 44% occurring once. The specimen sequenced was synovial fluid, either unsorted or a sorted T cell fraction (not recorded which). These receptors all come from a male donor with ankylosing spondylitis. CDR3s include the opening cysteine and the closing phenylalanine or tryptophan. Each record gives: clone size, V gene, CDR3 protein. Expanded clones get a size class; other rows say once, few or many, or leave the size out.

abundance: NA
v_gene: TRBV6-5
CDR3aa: CASSLPGYNEQFF

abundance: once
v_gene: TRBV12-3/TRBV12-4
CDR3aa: CASSRDTGSYEQYF

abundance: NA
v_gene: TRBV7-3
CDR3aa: CASSSTGGSTGELFF

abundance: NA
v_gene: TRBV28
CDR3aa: CATSFGESSYEQYF

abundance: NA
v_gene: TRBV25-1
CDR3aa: CASSGDRGFLNYGYTF

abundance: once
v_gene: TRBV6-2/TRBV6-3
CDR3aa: CASRSGQATGELFF

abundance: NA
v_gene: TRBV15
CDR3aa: CATSTGDGTSGTQAYYEQYF

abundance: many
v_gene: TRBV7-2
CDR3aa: CASRTSGGARQYF

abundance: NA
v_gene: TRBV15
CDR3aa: CATSSKTGVFGDYGYTF

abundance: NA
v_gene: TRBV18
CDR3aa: CASSMGREKLFF

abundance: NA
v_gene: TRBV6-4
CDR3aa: CASSAPRLAESTDTQYF

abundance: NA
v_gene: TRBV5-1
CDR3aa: CASSLGWGNTIYF

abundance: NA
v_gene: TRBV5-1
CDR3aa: CASSSRRGSSYNEQFF

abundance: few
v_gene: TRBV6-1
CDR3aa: CASSDGGLVAGELFF